One sample yielded the 18 T cell receptor beta chains listed below, sequenced in a study of T cell repertoires in cytomegalovirus infection (dated by TCRdb to the late 2010s). The treatment or condition label, read with the paper, signifies: in vitro stimulation with specific CMV peptide epitopes to enrich CMV-specific T cells. Their target antigens are unknown. The sample was run on an Illumina HiSeq 1500. The public reads were reprocessed in TCRdb via fastp at Q25 and MiXCR, keeping in-frame beta chains. Entries that share a CDR3 protein sequence are merged under the most common genes and DNA. This sample holds approximately 730,000 distinct CDR3 sequences; 30% to 40% were observed only once. Together, the top ten hold 18% of the sample. The input for sequencing was cultured PBMCs, taken from culture after CMV antigen stimulation. These TCRs come from a human donor in good health (CMV status not recorded). Some clones in this sample may be carry-over from other donors' samples.

The chain joins TRBV5-1 to TRBJ2-1; TRBD2 might be the D (6 bases). V was cut by 5 bases and J by 5 bases, with 23 bases left in between. Germline V gives CDR1 SGHRS, CDR2 YFSETQ. This CDR3 spans 17 amino acids. CDR3 coding DNA: TGCGCCAGCAGGAGGAGCGCCGGGGGACCGTACAACAATGAGCAGTTCTTC. It translates to CASRRSAGGPYNNEQFF.

This clonotype appeared a few times. The chain combines TRBV7-6 with TRBJ2-1; the D gene is possibly TRBD2 (5 bases). There are 13 residues in the CDR3. Germline CDR1 reads SGHVS; CDR2 reads FNYEAQ. Trimming removed 0 bases from V and 10 bases from J, with 10 bases in between. CDR3 loop: CASSLARDFEQFF. The CDR3 nucleotides read TGTGCCAGCAGCTTAGCTCGGGATTTCGAGCAGTTCTTC.

This chain uses TRBV12-3 or TRBV12-4 with TRBJ1-2, with a tentative D call TRBD1 (6 bases). With 10 bases removed from V and 1 base from J, the gap between germline ends came to 13 bases. CDR3 length equals 13 residues. The CDR3 coding sequence is TGTGCCACCGCGGACAGAAGTAACTATGGCTACACCTTC. As protein: CATADRSNYGYTF.

The rearrangement links TRBV7-6 to TRBJ2-5; 9 bases line up with TRBD2. Germline loops: CDR1 SGHVS, CDR2 FNYEAQ. With V trimmed by 4 bases and J by 5 bases, 8 bases remained unmatched. This CDR3 has 15 residues. The DNA for the CDR3 is TGTGCCAGCAGCTCAGCGGGGGGCCGGTCGGAGACCCAGTACTTC. Translation gives CASSSAGGRSETQYF.

This chain links TRBV27 with TRBJ2-5, with 9 bases fitting TRBD1. CDR1 and CDR2 (germline): MNHEY, SMNVEV (reference sequence). This CDR3 comprises 18 residues. Losses at the gene ends were 3 bases for V and 0 bases for J; bases not matched to a gene: 11. CDR3 sequence (DNA): TGTGCCAGCAGTTTTAGACAGGGGGTCAATAATTACCAAGAGACCCAGTACTTC. Its protein is CASSFRQGVNNYQETQYF.

The V call is TRBV12-3 or TRBV12-4, the J call TRBJ1-1, with D perhaps TRBD1 (5 bases). V was cut by 5 bases and J by 5 bases, with 18 bases left in between. This CDR3 has 15 residues. CDR3 nucleotides: TGTGCCAGCAGTGCCCTGCAGGGAACGAAGACTGAAGCTTTCTTT. Translating gives CASSALQGTKTEAFF.

This clonotype was recorded a few times. The genes are TRBV7-2 and TRBJ2-1; D is unresolved. The V end was cut by 7 bases, the J end by 7 bases, with 14 bases between. Per the germline V gene, CDR1 is SGHTA and CDR2 is FQGNSA. The CDR3 is 13 amino acids. This CDR3 is CASNRMGWNEQFF. CDR3 nucleotide sequence: TGTGCCAGCAACCGGATGGGGTGGAATGAGCAGTTCTTC.

V and J are TRBV30 and TRBJ2-1; 14 bases line up with TRBD2. This CDR3 region has 13 residues. Looked up from germline, CDR1 is GTSNPN and CDR2 is SVGIG (reference sequence). V was clipped by 3 bases and J by 10 bases; unmatched bases: 2. The DNA of the CDR3 is TGTGCCTGGAGCGGACTAGCGGGAGGCGAGCAGTTCTTC. Translation: CAWSGLAGGEQFF.

The chain combines TRBV7-8 with TRBJ2-7; 10 bases map to TRBD2. After removal of 5 bases from V and 2 bases from J, the junction contained 12 bases not matched to a gene. The germline V gene encodes CDR1 SGHVS and CDR2 FQNEAQ. The CDR3 contains 17 residues. CDR3 region: CASSLRVNSGGTYEQYF. The CDR3 region has the DNA TGTGCCAGCAGCCTCAGGGTAAATAGCGGGGGGACCTACGAGCAGTACTTC.

The J gene is TRBJ2-1, the V gene TRBV6-8; tentatively, D is TRBD2 (6 bases). Germline V gene lookup returns CDR1 MNHGY and CDR2 SAAAGT. The CDR3 contains 14 residues. V lost 0 bases to trimming and J lost 7 bases, with 10 bases between them. The CDR3 loop reads CASSYSGLGNEQFF. Written as DNA, the CDR3 is TGTGCCAGCAGTTACTCGGGACTTGGGAATGAGCAGTTCTTC.

This clonotype was observed a few times. The V gene is TRBV11-2, the J gene TRBJ2-7; D might be TRBD2 (7 bases). The germline V gene has CDR1 SGHAT and CDR2 FQNNGV. This CDR3 region has 15 residues. V was pared by 3 bases and J by 0 bases, with 12 bases between. CDR3 loop: CASSLGGPASYEQYF. CDR3 DNA: TGTGCCAGCAGCTTGGGGGGGCCAGCCTCCTACGAGCAGTACTTC.

There are a few counts of this clonotype. The gene calls are TRBV19 and TRBJ2-1; 7 nucleotides agree with TRBD1. The CDR3 consists of 12 residues. Germline CDR1 is LNHDA and CDR2 is SQIVND (reference sequence). Trimming took 9 bases from V and 7 from J; bases not matched to a gene: 6. In nucleotides, the CDR3 is TGTGCCAGGGCGACAGGGTCTAATGAGCAGTTCTTC. Amino acid sequence: CARATGSNEQFF. Full variable domain (remainder filled in from reference TRBV19 and TRBJ2-1): DGGITQSPKYLFRKEGQNVTLSCEQNLNHDAMYWYRQDPGQGLRLIYYSQIVNDFQKGDIAEGYSVSREKKESFPLTVTSAQKNPTAFYLCARATGSNEQFFGPGTRLTVL.

This clonotype was recorded a few times. In DNA, the CDR3 is TGTGCCAGTAGTGCTTCTGTTGGGACAGGACCCGGAAACACCATATATTTT. Translation gives CASSASVGTGPGNTIYF. The V gene is TRBV19, the J gene TRBJ1-3, with 8 bases fitting TRBD1. The V gene's germline CDR1 is LNHDA and CDR2 SQIVND (reference sequence). Germline trimming cut 5 bases from V and 4 bases from J; bases unmatched to any gene: 13. The CDR3 length is 17 residues.

The chain recombines TRBV7-2 with TRBJ2-3, with TRBD2 identical over 8 bases. The germline V gene encodes CDR1 SGHTA and CDR2 FQGNSA. V trimming: 2 bases; J trimming: 8 bases; junction bases outside the gene matches: 15. This CDR3 region has 17 residues. In DNA form, the CDR3 reads TGTGCCAGCAGCTTAATGCAATTAGATAGCGGGAAGGGTACGCAGTATTTT. Protein sequence: CASSLMQLDSGKGTQYF. Full variable domain (outside the CDR3, taken from reference TRBV7-2 and TRBJ2-3): GAGVSQSPSNKVTEKGKDVELRCDPISGHTALYWYRQSLGQGLEFLIYFQGNSAPDKSGLPSDRFSAERTGGSVSTLTIQRTQQEDSAVYLCASSLMQLDSGKGTQYFGPGTRLTVL.

Points on this clonotype: A much bigger clone sits one base away, suggesting this may be a read error. The chain recombines TRBV7-2 with TRBJ1-5, with D unresolved. The CDR3 extends over 15 amino acids. Per the germline V gene, CDR1 is SGHTA and CDR2 is FQGNSA. CDR3 DNA sequence: TGTGCCAGCAGCTTAGTCGGCAGCACCAATCAGCCCCAGCTTTTT. Protein: CASSLVGSTNQPQLF.

The rearrangement joins TRBV20-1 to TRBJ1-1; no clear D. CDR3 size: 13 residues. V was trimmed by 3 bases and J by 5 bases, leaving 13 bases between them. The germline V gene encodes CDR1 DFQATT and CDR2 SNEGSKA (reference sequence). In DNA form, the CDR3 reads TGCAGTGCTAGGGTCAGGACGGGGACTGAAGCTTTCTTT. It specifies CSARVRTGTEAFF.

J is TRBJ2-3 and V is TRBV20-1; 9 nucleotides match TRBD2. The CDR3 is 14 amino acids. V was pared by 6 bases and J by 6 bases, with 10 bases of the junction left unmatched. The germline gives CDR1 DFQATT, CDR2 SNEGSKA (reference sequence). The CDR3 DNA sequence: TGCAGTGCCGCGTTTAGCGGGAGTGGGGATACGCAGTATTTT. Amino acids: CSAAFSGSGDTQYF.

This sequence joins TRBV6-5 and TRBJ1-1; D remains ambiguous. The CDR3 consists of 15 residues. Germline V CDR1 and CDR2: MNHEY, SVGAGI. Trimming removed 0 bases from V and 1 base from J, with 9 bases in between. CDR3 loop: CASSYSWAENTEAFF. CDR3 bases: TGTGCCAGCAGTTACTCTTGGGCGGAGAACACTGAAGCTTTCTTT.